This TCR beta chain was captured by sequencing in a study of cytomegalovirus exposure and HLA in healthy donors. For the study at large: Early release data held roughly 90 million unique TCRs from HLA-typed donors.

Trimming stripped 0 bases from V and 4 bases from J, with 7 bases between. The CDR3 loop spans 14 amino acids. Germline V CDR1 and CDR2: MNHEY, SVGAGI. Study outcomes and limitations: Associated with cytomegalovirus, according to the listing, were 164 TCR beta chains.

PCR used 60 Vbeta primers and 13 Jbeta primers. Sequencing used immunoSEQ multiplex PCR; TCRdb keeps in-frame clones, though not all of them. The sample comprises 150,000 to 200,000 clones, roughly four fifths of which are singletons, and over 1.1% rests with the top ten. To note about this clone: Its antigen remains unknown.

The chain recombines TRBV6-5 with TRBJ1-5, with D possibly TRBD1 on 5 matching bases. The sequence came from a man in his sixties in good health and CMV-seronegative. The specimen sequenced was PBMCs. The CDR3 nucleotides are TGTGCCAGCAGTTACTCAGGGGCAAATCAGCCCCAGCATTTT. Protein: CASSYSGANQPQHF.